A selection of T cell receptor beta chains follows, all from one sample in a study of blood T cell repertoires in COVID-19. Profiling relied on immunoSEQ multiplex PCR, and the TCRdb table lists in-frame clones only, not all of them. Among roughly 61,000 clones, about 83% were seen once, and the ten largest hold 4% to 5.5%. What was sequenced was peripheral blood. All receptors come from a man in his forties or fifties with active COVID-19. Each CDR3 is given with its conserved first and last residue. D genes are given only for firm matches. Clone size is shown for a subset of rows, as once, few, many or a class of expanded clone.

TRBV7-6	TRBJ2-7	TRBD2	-	CASSPGGEAGSYEQYF	TGTGCCAGCAGCCCGGGGGGGGAAGCGGGCTCCTACGAGCAGTACTTC
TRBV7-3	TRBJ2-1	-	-	CASSLGPRLERVEQFF	TGTGCCAGCAGCTTAGGGCCCAGACTAGAACGGGTTGAGCAGTTCTTC
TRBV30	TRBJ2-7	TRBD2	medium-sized	CAWIPLAGGYEQYF	TGTGCCTGGATCCCCCTAGCGGGAGGGTACGAGCAGTACTTC
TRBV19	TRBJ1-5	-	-	CASCTGYSNQPQHF	TGTGCCAGTTGTACAGGGTATAGCAATCAGCCCCAGCATTTT
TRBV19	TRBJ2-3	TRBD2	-	CASSIGVASGGDTQYF	TGTGCCAGTAGTATTGGGGTCGCTAGCGGCGGGGATACGCAGTATTTT
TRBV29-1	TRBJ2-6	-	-	CSVETTGSGANVLTF	TGCAGCGTTGAAACGACGGGCTCTGGGGCCAACGTCCTGACTTTC
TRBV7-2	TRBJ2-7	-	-	CASSLRPTGEQYF	TGTGCCAGCAGCCTTCGACCGACGGGCGAGCAGTACTTC
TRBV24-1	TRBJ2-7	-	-	CATSDSTGQLLEEQYF	TGTGCCACCAGTGATTCTACCGGACAGCTCTTGGAGGAGCAGTACTTC
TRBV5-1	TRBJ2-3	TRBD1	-	CASSLGPGQGTPQYF	TGCGCCAGCAGCTTGGGTCCGGGACAGGGGACGCCTCAGTATTTT
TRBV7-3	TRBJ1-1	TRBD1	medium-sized	CASSRNGQGDTEAFF	TGTGCCAGCAGCAGAAATGGACAGGGGGACACTGAAGCTTTCTTT
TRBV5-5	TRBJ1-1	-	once	CASSSRRQVGNTEAFF	TGTGCCAGCAGTTCACGTCGACAGGTGGGGAACACTGAAGCTTTCTTT
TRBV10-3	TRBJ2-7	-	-	CAISDRSRAGYEQYF	TGTGCCATCAGTGATCGTAGCAGGGCTGGCTACGAGCAGTACTTC
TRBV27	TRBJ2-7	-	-	CASRDWTELYF	TGTGCCAGCAGGGACTGGACTGAGTTATACTTC
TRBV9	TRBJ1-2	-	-	CASSVAQGSGYTF	TGTGCCAGCAGCGTAGCTCAGGGGTCTGGCTACACCTTC
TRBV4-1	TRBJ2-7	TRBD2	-	CASSQVGAGYEQYF	TGCGCCAGCAGCCAAGTAGGAGCGGGATACGAGCAGTACTTC
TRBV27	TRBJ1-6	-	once	CASSLYSRGLGGSPLHF	TGTGCCAGCAGTTTATATTCAAGGGGCCTCGGGGGTTCACCCCTCCACTTT
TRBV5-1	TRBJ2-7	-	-	CASSLELAYEQYF	TGCGCCAGCAGCTTGGAGCTAGCCTACGAGCAGTACTTC
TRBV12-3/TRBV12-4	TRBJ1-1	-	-	CASSYRVAAEAFF	TGTGCCAGCAGCTACAGGGTTGCGGCTGAAGCTTTCTTT
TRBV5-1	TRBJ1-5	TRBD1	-	CASSPDRVDQPQHF	TGCGCCAGCAGCCCGGACAGGGTGGATCAGCCCCAGCATTTT
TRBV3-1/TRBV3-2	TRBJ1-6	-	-	CASSQGWAVNSPLHF	TGTGCCAGCAGCCAAGGATGGGCAGTTAATTCACCCCTCCACTTT
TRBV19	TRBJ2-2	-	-	CATQGEGAGELFF	TGTGCGACACAGGGGGAGGGGGCCGGGGAGCTGTTTTTT
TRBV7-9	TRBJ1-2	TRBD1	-	CASSSPRDRVRGGYTF	TGTGCCAGCAGCTCTCCTAGGGACAGGGTTAGAGGTGGCTACACCTTC
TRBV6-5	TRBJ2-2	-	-	CASQYQYTGELFF	TGTGCCAGCCAGTACCAGTACACCGGGGAGCTGTTTTTT
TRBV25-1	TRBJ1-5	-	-	CASSAGSNQPQHF	TGTGCCAGCAGTGCGGGAAGCAATCAGCCCCAGCATTTT
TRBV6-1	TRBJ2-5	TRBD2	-	CASSARPLAGGGETQYF	TGTGCCAGCAGTGCGCGCCCCCTAGCGGGAGGAGGAGAGACCCAGTACTTC
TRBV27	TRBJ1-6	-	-	CASSSSPQIYNSPLHF	TGTGCCAGCAGTTCTAGCCCTCAAATATATAATTCACCCCTCCACTTT
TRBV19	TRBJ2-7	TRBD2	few	CASSISLPPGLAVPDWDYEQYF	TGTGCCAGTAGTATCTCGTTGCCTCCGGGACTAGCGGTTCCGGACTGGGACTACGAGCAGTACTTC
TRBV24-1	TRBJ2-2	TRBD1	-	CATSEPDRGLFTGELFF	TGTGCCACCAGTGAGCCTGACAGGGGGCTATTCACCGGGGAGCTGTTTTTT
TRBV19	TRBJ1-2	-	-	CASIGRNRGSDLANYGYTF	TGTGCCAGTATTGGCAGGAACCGGGGGTCCGACCTAGCTAACTATGGCTACACCTTC
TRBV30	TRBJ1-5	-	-	CAWSAEAHQPQHF	TGTGCCTGGAGTGCAGAGGCCCATCAGCCCCAGCATTTT
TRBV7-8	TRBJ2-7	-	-	CASSLTFNYEQYF	TGTGCCAGCAGTCTAACGTTCAACTACGAGCAGTACTTC
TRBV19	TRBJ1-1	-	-	CASSEEVGTEAFF	TGTGCCAGTAGTGAGGAAGTGGGCACTGAAGCTTTCTTT
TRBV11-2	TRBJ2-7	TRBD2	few	CASSLETSGFYEQYF	TGTGCCAGCAGCTTAGAGACTAGCGGATTTTACGAGCAGTACTTC
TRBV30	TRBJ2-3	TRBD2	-	CAWALGGEGTDTQYF	TGTGCCTGGGCGTTGGGGGGGGAAGGCACAGATACGCAGTATTTT
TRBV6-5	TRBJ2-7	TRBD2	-	CASNIWTSGTDEQYF	TGTGCCAGCAATATTTGGACTAGCGGGACCGACGAGCAGTACTTC
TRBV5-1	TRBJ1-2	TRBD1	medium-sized	CASSLVQGAQYGYTF	TGCGCCAGCAGCTTGGTTCAGGGGGCCCAATATGGCTACACCTTC
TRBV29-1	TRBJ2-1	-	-	CSGEKTGEQFF	TGCAGCGGAGAAAAGACAGGTGAGCAGTTCTTC
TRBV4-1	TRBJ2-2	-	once	CASSQEGAGHTGELFF	TGCGCCAGCAGCCAAGAGGGCGCAGGGCACACCGGGGAGCTGTTTTTT
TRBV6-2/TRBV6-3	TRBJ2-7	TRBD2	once	CASSSAGDGEQYF	TGTGCCAGCAGTTCGGCGGGAGACGGAGAGCAGTACTTC
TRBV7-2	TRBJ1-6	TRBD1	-	CASSLRQGGHSPLHF	TGTGCCAGCAGCCTTCGACAGGGGGGACATTCACCCCTCCACTTT
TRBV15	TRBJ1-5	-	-	CATSYQGPSNQPQHF	TGTGCCACCAGCTACCAGGGGCCTAGCAATCAGCCCCAGCATTTT